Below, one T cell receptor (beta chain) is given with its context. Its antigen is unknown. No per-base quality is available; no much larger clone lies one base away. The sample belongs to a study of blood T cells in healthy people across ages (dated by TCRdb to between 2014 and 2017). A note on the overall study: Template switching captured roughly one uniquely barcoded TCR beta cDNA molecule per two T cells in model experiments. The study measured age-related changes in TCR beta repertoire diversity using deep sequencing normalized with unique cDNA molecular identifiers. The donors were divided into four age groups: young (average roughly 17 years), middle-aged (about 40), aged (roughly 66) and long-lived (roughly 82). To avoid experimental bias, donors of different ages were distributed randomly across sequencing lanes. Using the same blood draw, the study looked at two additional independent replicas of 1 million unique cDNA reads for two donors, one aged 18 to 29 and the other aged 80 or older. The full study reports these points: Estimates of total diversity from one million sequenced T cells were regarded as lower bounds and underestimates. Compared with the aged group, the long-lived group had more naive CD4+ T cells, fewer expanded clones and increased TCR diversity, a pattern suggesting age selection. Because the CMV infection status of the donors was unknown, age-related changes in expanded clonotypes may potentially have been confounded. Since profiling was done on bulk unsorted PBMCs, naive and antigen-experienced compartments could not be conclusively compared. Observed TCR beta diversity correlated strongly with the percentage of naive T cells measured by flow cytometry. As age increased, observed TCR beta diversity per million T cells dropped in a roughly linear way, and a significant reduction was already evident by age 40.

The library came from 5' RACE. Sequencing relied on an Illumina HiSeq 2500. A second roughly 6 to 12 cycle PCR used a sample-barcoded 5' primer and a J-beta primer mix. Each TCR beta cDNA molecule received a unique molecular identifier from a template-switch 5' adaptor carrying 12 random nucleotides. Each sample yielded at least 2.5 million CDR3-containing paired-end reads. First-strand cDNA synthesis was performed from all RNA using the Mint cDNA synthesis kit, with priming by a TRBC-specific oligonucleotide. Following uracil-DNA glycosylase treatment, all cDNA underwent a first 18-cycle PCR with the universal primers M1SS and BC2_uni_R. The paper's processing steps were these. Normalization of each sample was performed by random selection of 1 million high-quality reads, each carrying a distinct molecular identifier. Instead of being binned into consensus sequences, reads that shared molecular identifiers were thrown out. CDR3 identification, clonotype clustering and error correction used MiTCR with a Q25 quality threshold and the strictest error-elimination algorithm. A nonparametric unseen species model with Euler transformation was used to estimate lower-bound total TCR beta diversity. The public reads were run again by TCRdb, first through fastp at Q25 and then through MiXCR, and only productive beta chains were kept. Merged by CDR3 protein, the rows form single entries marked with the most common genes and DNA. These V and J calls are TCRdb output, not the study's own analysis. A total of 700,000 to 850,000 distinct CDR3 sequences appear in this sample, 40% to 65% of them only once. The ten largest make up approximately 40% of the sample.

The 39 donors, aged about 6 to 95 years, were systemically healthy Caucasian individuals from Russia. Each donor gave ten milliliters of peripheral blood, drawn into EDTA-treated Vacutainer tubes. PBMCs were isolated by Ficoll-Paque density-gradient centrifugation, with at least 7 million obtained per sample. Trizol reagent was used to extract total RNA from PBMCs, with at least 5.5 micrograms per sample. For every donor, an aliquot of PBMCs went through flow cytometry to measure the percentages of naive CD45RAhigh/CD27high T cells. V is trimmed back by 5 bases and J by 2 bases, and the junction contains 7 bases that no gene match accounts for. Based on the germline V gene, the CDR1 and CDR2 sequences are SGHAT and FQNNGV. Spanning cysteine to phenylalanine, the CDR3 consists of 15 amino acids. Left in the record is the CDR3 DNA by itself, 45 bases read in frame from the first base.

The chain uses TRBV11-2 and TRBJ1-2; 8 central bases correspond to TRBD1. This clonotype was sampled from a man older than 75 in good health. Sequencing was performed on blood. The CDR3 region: CASSQTDRANYGYTF. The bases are TGTGCCAGCAGCCAGACGGACAGGGCAAACTATGGCTACACCTTC.